This TCR beta chain stems from a study of T cell repertoires in cytomegalovirus infection. The overall study: Used in the study were CMV epitopes, some recently identified and HLA-C-restricted, others well-studied and HLA-B-restricted. Matching HLA type and CMV infection were both indicated by public TCR beta signatures.

The sample holds a few counts of this clonotype. The target antigen is unknown. TCRdb recomputed calls from the reads with MiXCR, one row per CDR3 protein. The table includes 600,000 to 700,000 distinct CDR3 sequences, 30% to 40% detected once. V was pared by 4 bases and J by 9 bases, with 11 bases of the junction left unmatched. The CDR3 has 15 amino acids. The study, taken as a whole, reports: HLA-C-restricted CMV clonotypes gave the most frequent clonotype in two of eight donors. Cumulative frequency (of public TCR beta family members) identified carriers of CMV plus the relevant HLA.

The sequenced sample was cultured PBMCs, obtained from culture after CMV antigen stimulation. This chain joins TRBV12-3 or TRBV12-4 and TRBJ2-1, with 8 bases that match TRBD2. The sequence came from a human donor in good health (CMV status not recorded). Some clones in this sample may be carry-over from other donors' samples. The CDR3 region is CASSSQRERFVEQFF. CDR3 sequence (DNA): TGTGCCAGCAGTTCCCAGCGGGAGCGGTTTGTTGAGCAGTTCTTC.